This note documents a single T cell receptor (beta chain) sequence. The sample belongs to a study of blood T cell repertoires in COVID-19. At the level of the study: The origin of the acute and convalescent COVID-19 samples was the United States, Italy and Spain.

In the source study's methods: The assay estimated nucleated cells by amplifying reference gene primers. Assay used: immunoSEQ multiplex PCR; TCRdb lists only in-frame clones, some missing. The V and J calls and clone size are taken from that table; D and trimming were inferred from the DNA. The sample includes 72,000 or so clones, around 85% of them seen just once. The receptor's source is a woman aged 80 or over with active or convalescent COVID-19. The source material was peripheral blood.

The CDR3 spells CSASLLGPSSPLHF. For the CDR3, the DNA is TGCAGTGCTAGTCTATTGGGGCCGAGTTCACCCCTCCACTTT. The genes are TRBV20-1 and TRBJ1-6; D possibly corresponds to TRBD1 (5 bases). Germline assignment: CDR1 DFQATT and CDR2 SNEGSKA (reference sequence). The CDR3 extends over 14 amino acids. V lost 3 bases and J 9 bases, leaving 15 bases between the germline ends.